This is a list of T cell receptor beta chains from one sample in a study of post-analysis software for immune sequencing data. Each CDR3 protein is one row after TCRdb ran MiXCR on the PCR reads. The sample carries hundreds of thousands of distinct CDR3 sequences, roughly three fifths recorded once. The sequencing input was blood. All receptors derive from a girl aged 2-9 years with multiple sclerosis. Each CDR3 is given with its conserved first and last residue. D genes are given only for firm matches. Rows may omit the clone size; those that give it use once, few, many or a size class.

TRBJ2-1	TRBD2	TRBV12-3/TRBV12-4	few	CASSPGPSGRGYNEQFF	TGTGCCAGCAGCCCTGGTCCTAGCGGGAGGGGTTACAATGAGCAGTTCTTC
TRBJ2-1	NA	TRBV11-2	NA	CASSSLRGSYNEQFF	TGTGCCAGCAGCTCCCTGCGGGGCTCCTACAATGAGCAGTTCTTC
TRBJ1-1	TRBD1	TRBV3-1	NA	CASSPIQSGDRGAYTEAFF	TGTGCCAGCAGCCCTATCCAATCCGGGGACAGAGGGGCTTACACTGAAGCTTTCTTT
TRBJ2-1	NA	TRBV5-4	NA	CASSRQGSNEQFF	TGTGCCAGCAGCCGCCAGGGGAGTAATGAGCAGTTCTTC
TRBJ2-5	NA	TRBV2	NA	CACSLTGPTQETQYF	TGTGCCTGCAGTTTGACAGGTCCGACACAAGAGACCCAGTACTTC
TRBJ2-7	TRBD2	TRBV6-1	NA	CASRHGLAGVPYEQYF	TGTGCCAGCAGACACGGACTAGCGGGAGTTCCCTACGAGCAGTACTTC
TRBJ1-1	NA	TRBV3-1	NA	CASSQKGILNTEAFF	TGTGCCAGCAGCCAAAAGGGGATTTTGAACACTGAAGCTTTCTTT
TRBJ1-2	NA	TRBV10-3	NA	CAISGHTWAVYTF	TGTGCCATCAGTGGCCATACTTGGGCGGTCTACACCTTC
TRBJ2-3	TRBD2	TRBV6-6	NA	CASSYEVAGFTDTQYF	TGTGCCAGCAGTTACGAGGTAGCGGGTTTCACAGATACGCAGTATTTT
TRBJ2-7	NA	TRBV5-1	few	CASSRLSGVPHEQYF	TGCGCCAGCAGCCGTCTTAGCGGAGTGCCCCACGAGCAGTACTTC
TRBJ2-1	NA	TRBV7-9	NA	CASSSRSYNEQFF	TGTGCCAGCAGCTCCAGGTCGTACAATGAGCAGTTCTTC
TRBJ2-3	TRBD2	TRBV12-3/TRBV12-4	NA	CASSFSGRGTDTQYF	TGTGCCAGCAGTTTTAGCGGGAGGGGCACAGATACGCAGTATTTT